The 32 T cell receptor beta chains given below trace back to one sample, sequenced in a study of CD8+ T cells in alopecia areata (dated by TCRdb to about 2018). Libraries were constructed by the immunoSEQ multiplex PCR assay. For TCR sequencing, RNA was extracted from every sample and reverse transcribed into cDNA to serve as template. Entries here come from immuneACCESS through TCRdb and include only in-frame sequences with V and J called. Some clones fail to appear in such tables; in the studies checked, an unresolved V gene covers under half of the shortfall, and the cause of the remainder is unknown. The sample table lists around 210,000 clones, 45% to 70% of them with a count of one. Around 5% of the sample lies in the top ten. Sequencing was carried out using CD8+ T cells sorted from blood. The source is a human donor in good health.

This clone was observed a few times. The chain uses TRBV7-9 and TRBJ1-5; 7 nucleotides match TRBD1. V shed 4 bases, J shed 4 bases, and the junction held 7 bases outside the gene matches. The CDR3 runs to 15 residues. From germline, CDR1 is SEHNR and CDR2 FQNEAQ (reference sequence). CDR3 nucleotide sequence: TGTGCCAGCAGCTCGACAGGGATTGCAAATCAGCCCCAGCATTTT. It specifies CASSSTGIANQPQHF.

This clone was counted between two and nine times. The chain links TRBV9 to TRBJ1-2; TRBD1 might be the D (5 bases). Trimming took off 4 bases at V and 7 bases at J, with 17 bases between the two ends. Germline CDR1 reads SGDLS; CDR2 reads YYNGEE. The CDR3 sequence is 14 residues long. CDR3 DNA: TGTGCCAGCAGCCCCCCGAGTGGGGGTAGTGGCTACACCTTC. Translated, it gives CASSPPSGGSGYTF.

The chain links TRBV7-9 to TRBJ2-1, with D hard to call. V shed 5 bases and J shed 0 bases, with 14 bases lying between them. This CDR3 is built from 16 residues. Germline V gene sequence: CDR1 SEHNR, CDR2 FQNEAQ (reference sequence). CDR3 loop: CASSGRPTGSYNEQFF. The CDR3 bases are TGTGCCAGCAGCGGACGACCGACGGGCTCCTACAATGAGCAGTTCTTC. The variable domain in full, with the rest retrieved from reference TRBV7-9 and TRBJ2-1, is DTGVSQNPRHKITKRGQNVTFRCDPISEHNRLYWYRQTLGQGPEFLTYFQNEAQLEKSRLLSDRFSAERPKGSFSTLEIQRTEQGDSAMYLCASSGRPTGSYNEQFFGPGTRLTVL.

The V call is TRBV7-2, the J call TRBJ2-7; 9 bases match TRBD1. The CDR3 loop spans 16 amino acids. J gave up 1 base and V 3 bases, and 7 bases lay outside the gene matches. Germline loops: CDR1 SGHTA, CDR2 FQGNSA. CDR3 loop: CASSFYTGGDSYEQYF. DNA for the CDR3: TGTGCCAGCAGCTTCTACACAGGGGGCGATTCCTACGAGCAGTACTTC.

This clone has only a few counts. The chain is built from TRBV29-1 and TRBJ2-7; no clear D. CDR1 SQVTM and CDR2 ANQGSEA come from the germline V gene. This CDR3 is 13 amino acids long. V was cut by 7 bases and J by 3 bases, with 16 bases left in between. CDR3 DNA: TGCAGCGCAACGACCACATTGAACTACGAGCAGTACTTC. Amino acid sequence: CSATTTLNYEQYF.

This clone was counted only a few times. CDR3 in amino acids: CASSEGRTNTEAFF. Here the CDR3 DNA reads TGTGCCAGCAGTGAAGGGAGGACGAACACTGAAGCTTTCTTT. The chain carries TRBV2 and TRBJ1-1; no reliable D call. The V gene lost 1 base and the J gene lost 1 base, with 7 bases spanning the gap. Germline V gene lookup returns CDR1 SNHLY and CDR2 FYNNEI. The CDR3 totals 14 residues.

The sample holds a few counts of this clone. The V and J genes are TRBV19 and TRBJ2-7; a possible D gene is TRBD2 (5 bases). The CDR3 is 15 amino acids. The V end lost 4 bases, the J end lost 6 bases, and 19 bases lay between the germline ends. Germline CDR1 LNHDA, CDR2 SQIVND (reference sequence). CDR3 sequence: CASSTSTGILAEQYF. CDR3 in DNA: TGTGCCAGTAGTACCTCCACTGGGATCCTAGCCGAGCAGTACTTC.

The chain links TRBV5-5 to TRBJ1-1, with D perhaps TRBD1 (5 bases). V was cut by 6 bases and J by 2 bases, with 11 bases left in between. Looked up from germline, CDR1 is SGHKS and CDR2 is YYEKEE (reference sequence). The CDR3 covers 13 residues. CDR3 coding DNA: TGTGCCAGCACCCCGGGACTCAACACTGAAGCTTTCTTT. Translated, it gives CASTPGLNTEAFF.

The genes are TRBV9 and TRBJ2-2, with TRBD2 identical over 8 bases. Trimming removed 4 bases from V and 4 bases from J; junction bases left unmatched: 9. The CDR3 totals 16 residues. Germline values: CDR1 SGDLS, CDR2 YYNGEE. The CDR3 reads CASSPPLAETTGELFF. The CDR3 DNA sequence: TGTGCCAGCAGCCCCCCACTAGCGGAAACCACCGGGGAGCTGTTTTTT.

J is TRBJ2-1 and V is TRBV6-5; D is ambiguous. The CDR3 has 12 amino acids. Trimming cost V 0 bases and J 9 bases, with 6 bases left between them. Per the germline V gene, CDR1 is MNHEY and CDR2 is SVGAGI. In DNA form, the CDR3 reads TGTGCCAGCAGTTACTCGGGCGCTGAGCAGTTCTTC. It specifies CASSYSGAEQFF.

For this clone: The same CDR3 arises from other DNA sequences in this sample as well. This sequence joins TRBV5-1 and TRBJ2-7, with 9 bases lining up with TRBD1. The J segment lost 2 bases and the V segment lost 4 bases, leaving 4 bases of the junction unmatched. Germline V gives CDR1 SGHRS, CDR2 YFSETQ. The CDR3 contains 14 residues. CDR3 nucleotides: TGCGCCAGCAGCCCAGGGACAGGGACCTACGAGCAGTACTTC. Protein: CASSPGTGTYEQYF.

This clone has only a few counts. The genes are TRBV7-9 and TRBJ1-2; D perhaps matches TRBD1 (6 bases). The CDR3 runs to 12 residues. Trimming took off 5 bases at V and 6 bases at J, with 10 bases between the two ends. Germline V gene data show CDR1 as SEHNR and CDR2 as FQNEAQ (reference sequence). CDR3 region: CASSVGGDGYTF. The CDR3 DNA reads as TGTGCCAGCAGCGTAGGGGGAGATGGCTACACCTTC.

The chain has TRBV9 and TRBJ2-5; D call uncertain. In germline, CDR1 is SGDLS, CDR2 YYNGEE. The length of the CDR3 is 14 residues. Trimming removed 4 bases from V and 1 base from J, with 11 bases in between. The CDR3 nucleotides are TGTGCCAGCAGCCCTTATAGGGCCCAAGAGACCCAGTACTTC. It is translated as CASSPYRAQETQYF.

The chain carries TRBV5-1 and TRBJ2-6; no firm D call. Between the trimmed V and J ends, which lost 0 bases and 2 bases, there was a span of 3 bases. From germline, CDR1 is SGHRS and CDR2 YFSETQ. The CDR3 loop spans 14 amino acids. The CDR3 region has the DNA TGCGCCAGCAGCTTGGGTACTGGGGCCAACGTCCTGACTTTC. Protein: CASSLGTGANVLTF.

This sequence joins TRBV4-2 and TRBJ2-3; possibly TRBD2 for D (6 bases). With 3 bases removed from V and 1 base from J, the gap between germline ends came to 14 bases. Germline CDR1 and CDR2: LGHNA and YNFKEQ. This CDR3 is built from 16 residues. Here the CDR3 reads CASSQHRESRTDTQYF. CDR3 coding DNA: TGTGCCAGCAGCCAGCACCGGGAGTCCCGCACAGATACGCAGTATTTT.

This clone was counted between two and nine times. The chain has TRBV19 and TRBJ2-2; no firm D call. The CDR3 spans 15 residues. V was cut by 7 bases and J by 4 bases, with 16 bases left in between. Germline CDR1 LNHDA, CDR2 SQIVND (reference sequence). CDR3 coding DNA: TGTGCCAGTACGGCCGGCCAGACGCTCACCGGGGAGCTGTTTTTT. Its translation: CASTAGQTLTGELFF.

The chain recombines TRBV6-5 with TRBJ2-1; maybe TRBD1 (5 bases). V was shortened by 5 bases and J by 0 bases, with 11 bases between the two germline ends. The CDR3 runs to 15 residues. CDR1 and CDR2 (germline): MNHEY, SVGAGI. Here the CDR3 reads CASSPQGYSYNEQFF. The CDR3 bases are TGTGCCAGCAGTCCCCAGGGTTACTCCTACAATGAGCAGTTCTTC.

This chain connects TRBV27 to TRBJ2-6; a weak D match, TRBD1 (6 bases). Germline V gene lookup returns CDR1 MNHEY and CDR2 SMNVEV (reference sequence). The CDR3 sequence is 15 residues long. The V end lost 6 bases, the J end lost 1 base, and 10 bases lay between the germline ends. The CDR3 DNA reads TGTGCCAGCAGCCCCACAGGGTCTGGGGCCAACGTCCTGACTTTC. This encodes CASSPTGSGANVLTF. Based on the CDR3 plus reference TRBV27 and TRBJ2-6, the full variable domain is EAQVTQNPRYLITVTGKKLTVTCSQNMNHEYMSWYRQDPGLGLRQIYYSMNVEVTDKGDVPEGYKVSRKEKRNFPLILESPSPNQTSLYFCASSPTGSGANVLTFGAGSRLTVL.

The chain has TRBV29-1 and TRBJ2-2, with TRBD1 as a possible D gene (6 bases). The germline V gene encodes CDR1 SQVTM and CDR2 ANQGSEA. CDR3 size: 15 residues. V was shortened by 2 bases and J by 2 bases, with 12 bases between the two germline ends. The CDR3 DNA reads TGCAGCGTTGAAAGTGGCAGGGGTAACACCGGGGAGCTGTTTTTT. Its translation is CSVESGRGNTGELFF.

The chain employs TRBV13 and TRBJ2-4, with 7 bases fitting TRBD2. Germline V gene sequence: CDR1 PRHDT, CDR2 FYEKMQ (reference sequence). J gave up 10 bases and V 3 bases, and 12 bases lay outside the gene matches. The CDR3 has 15 residues. The DNA of the CDR3 is TGTGCCAGCAGCTTCCAAAGCGGGGCCCCGGCGATTCAGTACTTC. Amino acid sequence: CASSFQSGAPAIQYF.

The CDR3 coding sequence is TGCAGCGTCACTGCGGGGGCCGTACTGTTTTTT. Translation gives CSVTAGAVLFF. The V gene is TRBV29-1, the J gene TRBJ1-4, with a weak D call TRBD1 (6 bases). Deletions cut 6 bases from V and 13 bases from J, with 15 bases between. Germline V gives CDR1 SQVTM, CDR2 ANQGSEA. The CDR3 spans 11 residues.

The J gene is TRBJ2-2, the V gene TRBV9; TRBD2 is a possible D gene (6 bases). The CDR3 is 14 amino acids. V gave up 4 bases and J gave up 2 bases, with 9 bases separating them. In germline, CDR1 is SGDLS, CDR2 YYNGEE. CDR3 bases: TGTGCCAGCAGCAGGGACTCAAACACCGGGGAGCTGTTTTTT. Amino acid sequence: CASSRDSNTGELFF. The complete variable domain, with remaining parts taken from reference TRBV9 and TRBJ2-2, reads DSGVTQTPKHLITATGQRVTLRCSPRSGDLSVYWYQQSLDQGLQFLIQYYNGEERAKGNILERFSAQQFPDLHSELNLSSLELGDSALYFCASSRDSNTGELFFGEGSRLTVL.

The sample holds a few counts of this clone. The rearrangement uses TRBV5-1 and TRBJ2-7; perhaps TRBD1 as D (5 bases). The CDR3 has 15 residues. Trimming took off 3 bases at V and 5 bases at J, with 18 bases between the two ends. Germline CDR1 SGHRS, CDR2 YFSETQ. The CDR3 DNA is TGCGCCAGCAGCTCGGGCCCAGGGCAGGGTAACGAGCAGTACTTC. It yields the protein CASSSGPGQGNEQYF.

This clone was counted between two and nine times. The chain is built from TRBV5-4 and TRBJ1-5, with D possibly being TRBD1 (6 bases). The CDR3 sequence is 12 residues long. The ends were cut back, 0 bases at V and 9 bases at J, with 7 bases in the middle. Germline lookup yields CDR1 SGHNT and CDR2 YYREEE (reference sequence). CDR3: CASSLAGAPQHF. The CDR3, as DNA: TGTGCCAGCAGCTTGGCGGGGGCGCCCCAGCATTTT.

The V and J genes are TRBV11-2 and TRBJ1-1; TRBD1 agrees at 8 bases. V lost 2 bases, J lost 7 bases, and 9 bases stayed unmatched. Germline loops: CDR1 SGHAT, CDR2 FQNNGV. The CDR3 loop spans 15 amino acids. The CDR3 sequence is CASSLFSTGGDEAFF. The CDR3 bases are TGTGCCAGCAGCTTATTTAGTACAGGGGGGGATGAAGCTTTCTTT.

V and J are TRBV4-1 and TRBJ2-3; D gene ambiguous. Trimming left V 6 bases short and J 5 bases short, with 12 bases between. CDR3 length: 13 residues. Looked up from germline, CDR1 is MGHRA and CDR2 is YSYEKL. The CDR3 is CASSLQAGDTQYF. CDR3 in DNA: TGCGCCAGCAGTCTGCAGGCAGGAGATACGCAGTATTTT.

V and J are TRBV30 and TRBJ2-7; 8 positions agree with TRBD1. The CDR3 is 12 residues long. V trimming: 6 bases; J trimming: 2 bases; junction bases outside the gene matches: 3. Germline V lookup: CDR1 GTSNPN, CDR2 SVGIG (reference sequence). The CDR3: CACTTGAYEQYF. The CDR3, as DNA: TGTGCCTGTACGACAGGGGCCTACGAGCAGTACTTC.

This clone was found once. The J gene is TRBJ2-3, the V gene TRBV25-1, with D possibly TRBD2 on 5 matching bases. The CDR3 is made up of 14 amino acids. The V end was cut by 2 bases, the J end by 6 bases, with 12 bases between. Germline CDR1 is MGHDK and CDR2 is SYGVNS. This CDR3 is CASSERLAPDTQYF. The CDR3 DNA reads as TGTGCCAGCAGTGAACGGCTAGCTCCTGATACGCAGTATTTT.

The gene calls are TRBV4-1 and TRBJ2-1; D could derive from TRBD1 or TRBD2 (6 bases each). CDR1 is MGHRA, CDR2 YSYEKL, per germline. V was pared by 1 base and J by 8 bases, with 15 bases between. The CDR3 spans 15 residues. As DNA, the CDR3 is TGCGCCAGCAGCCAAGGCGACGGGGGCGGCGATGAGCAGTTCTTC. Its protein is CASSQGDGGGDEQFF.

In DNA form, the CDR3 reads TGCGCCAGCAGACCGAATGCCCTCTCTGGGGCCAACGTCCTGACTTTC. Protein product: CASRPNALSGANVLTF. V and J are TRBV5-1 and TRBJ2-6; D remains ambiguous. This CDR3 has 16 amino acids. The V gene lost 5 bases and the J gene lost 0 bases, with 12 bases spanning the gap. Germline V lookup: CDR1 SGHRS, CDR2 YFSETQ.

The gene calls are TRBV4-1 and TRBJ1-2, with TRBD1 matching 8 bases. This CDR3 spans 12 amino acids. Germline assignment: CDR1 MGHRA and CDR2 YSYEKL. V lost 3 bases and J lost 7; bases outside the gene matches: 1. CDR3 in DNA: TGCGCCAGCAGCCAGGACAGGGTTGGCTACACCTTC. Protein sequence: CASSQDRVGYTF.

The chain links TRBV5-6 to TRBJ1-2; 7 nucleotides align to TRBD1. The CDR3 loop spans 12 amino acids. CDR1 is SGHDT, CDR2 YYEEEE, per germline. V shed 3 bases, J shed 8 bases, and the junction held 4 bases outside the gene matches. The CDR3 sequence is CASSSRGHGYTF. In DNA, the CDR3 is TGTGCCAGCAGCTCGAGGGGGCACGGCTACACCTTC.